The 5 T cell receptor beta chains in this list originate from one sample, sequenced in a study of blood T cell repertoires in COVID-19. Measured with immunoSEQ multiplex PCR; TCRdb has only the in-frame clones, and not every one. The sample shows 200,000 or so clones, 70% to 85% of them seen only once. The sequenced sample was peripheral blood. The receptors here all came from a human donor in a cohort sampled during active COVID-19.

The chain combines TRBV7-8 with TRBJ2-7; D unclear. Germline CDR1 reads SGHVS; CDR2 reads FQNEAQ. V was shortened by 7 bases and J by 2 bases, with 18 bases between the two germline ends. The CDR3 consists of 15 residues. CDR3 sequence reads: CASKKNPGQAYEQYF. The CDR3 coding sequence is TGTGCCAGCAAAAAAAATCCTGGGCAGGCCTACGAGCAGTACTTC.

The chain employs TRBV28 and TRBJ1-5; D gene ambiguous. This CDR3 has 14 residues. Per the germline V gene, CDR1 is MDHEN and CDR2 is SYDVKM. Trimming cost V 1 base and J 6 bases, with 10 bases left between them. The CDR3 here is CASSLLAGAQPQHF. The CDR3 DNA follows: TGTGCCAGCAGTTTATTGGCAGGCGCTCAGCCCCAGCATTTT.

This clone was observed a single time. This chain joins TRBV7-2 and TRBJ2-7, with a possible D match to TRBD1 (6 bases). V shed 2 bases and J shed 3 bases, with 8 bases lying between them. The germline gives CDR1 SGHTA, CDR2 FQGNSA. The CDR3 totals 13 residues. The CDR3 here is CASSLRGYYEQYF. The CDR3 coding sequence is TGTGCCAGCAGCTTAAGGGGGTACTACGAGCAGTACTTC.

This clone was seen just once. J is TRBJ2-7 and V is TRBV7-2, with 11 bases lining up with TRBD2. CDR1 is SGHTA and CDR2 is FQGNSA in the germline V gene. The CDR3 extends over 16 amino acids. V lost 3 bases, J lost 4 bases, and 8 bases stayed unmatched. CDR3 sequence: CASSFPRVAGGYEQYF. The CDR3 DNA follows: TGTGCCAGCAGCTTCCCCCGGGTAGCGGGAGGGTACGAGCAGTACTTC.

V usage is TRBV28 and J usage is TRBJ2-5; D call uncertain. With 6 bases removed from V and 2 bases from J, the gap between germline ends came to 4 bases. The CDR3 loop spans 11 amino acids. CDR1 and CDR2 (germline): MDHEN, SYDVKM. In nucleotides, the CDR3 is TGTGCCAGCAGGAGTCAAGAGACCCAGTACTTC. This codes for CASRSQETQYF.